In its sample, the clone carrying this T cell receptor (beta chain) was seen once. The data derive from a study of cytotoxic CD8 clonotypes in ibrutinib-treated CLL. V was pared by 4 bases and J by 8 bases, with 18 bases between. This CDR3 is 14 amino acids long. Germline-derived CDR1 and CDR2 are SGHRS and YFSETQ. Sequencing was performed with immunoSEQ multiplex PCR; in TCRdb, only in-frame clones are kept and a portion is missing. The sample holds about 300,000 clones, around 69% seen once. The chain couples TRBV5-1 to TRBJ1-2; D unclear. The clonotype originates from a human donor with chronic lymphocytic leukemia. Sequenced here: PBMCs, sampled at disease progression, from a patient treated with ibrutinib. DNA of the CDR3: TGCGCCAGCAGCCCCCGGACGGTGGTGGGAGGCTACACCTTC. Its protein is CASSPRTVVGGYTF.